This T cell receptor beta chain was identified in a study of Ad26.COV2.S vaccination and SARS-CoV-2 variants. Trimming at V came to 2 bases and at J to 4 bases, leaving 6 bases not matched to a gene. This CDR3 has 16 amino acids. Germline V gene data show CDR1 as MGHRA and CDR2 as YSYEKL. In this sample, this clone turned up a few times. Its antigen is currently unknown. Data came from immunoSEQ multiplex PCR; TCRdb stores just in-frame clones and leaves some out. Here the sample spans about 180,000 clones, around 85% being singletons. Study observations and caveats: Analyses of TCR breadth and depth may have underestimated total T cell responses.

The specimen was peripheral blood, collected after recovery from COVID-19. The V gene is TRBV4-1, the J gene TRBJ1-3; 9 bases are a match to TRBD1. The origin of this receptor is a human donor who had recovered from COVID-19. The CDR3 spells CASSQYPGTGGNTIYF. In nucleotides, the CDR3 is TGCGCCAGCAGCCAATATCCCGGGACAGGGGGAAACACCATATATTTT.